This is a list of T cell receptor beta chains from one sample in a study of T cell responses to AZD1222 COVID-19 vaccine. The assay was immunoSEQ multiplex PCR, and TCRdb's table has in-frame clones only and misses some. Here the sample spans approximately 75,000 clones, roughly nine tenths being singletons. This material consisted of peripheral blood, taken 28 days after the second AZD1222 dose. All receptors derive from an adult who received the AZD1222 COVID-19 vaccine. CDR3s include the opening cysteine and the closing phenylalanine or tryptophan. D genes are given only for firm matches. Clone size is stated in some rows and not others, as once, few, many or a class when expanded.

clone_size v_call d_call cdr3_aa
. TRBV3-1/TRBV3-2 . CASSQREDQPQHF
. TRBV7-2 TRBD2 CASSFQRGGYNEQFF
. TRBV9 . CASSVGRLSGANVLTF
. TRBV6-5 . CASGTGPHYEQYF
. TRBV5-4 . CASSLASGWIYYGYTF
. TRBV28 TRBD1 CASSTPDRVSPLHF
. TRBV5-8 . CASSASGVLGLGETQYF
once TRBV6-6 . CASSPGGYEQYF
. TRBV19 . CASSDDPGRGGNSPLHF
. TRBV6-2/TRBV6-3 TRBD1 CASSAPGQRTANYGYTF
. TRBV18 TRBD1 CASSPGQSSGNTIYF
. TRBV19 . CASSVGHYSGNTIYF
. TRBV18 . CASSPPEQSNEQFF
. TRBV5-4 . CARRVKKLFF
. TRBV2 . CASSAEILSHEQYF
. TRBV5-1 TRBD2 CATKLAGAETQYF
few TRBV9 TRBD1 CASSVEGQSHQPQHF
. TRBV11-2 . CASSSSSYEQYF